These 26 T cell receptor beta chains were sequenced from one sample in a study of cytomegalovirus exposure and HLA in healthy donors. Primers for the PCR totalled 60 Vbeta and 13 Jbeta. The method was immunoSEQ multiplex PCR; TCRdb's version includes in-frame clones alone and lacks a portion of them. In the table there are fewer than 100,000 clones, about four fifths of which are singletons. The sequenced material came from PBMCs. The receptors were gathered from a woman aged 40 to 49 in good health and CMV-seropositive.

The genes are TRBV29-1 and TRBJ2-3, with D possibly being TRBD2 (6 bases). The CDR3 runs 13 residues. CDR1 is SQVTM, CDR2 ANQGSEA, per germline. V lost 5 bases and J 6 bases, leaving 15 bases between the germline ends. CDR3 nucleotide sequence: TGCAGCGTTAGTCTAGCGATGGGGGATACGCAGTATTTT. This sequence encodes CSVSLAMGDTQYF.

Only a few counts were recorded for this clone. This chain joins TRBV5-5 and TRBJ2-4; 7 bases are shared with TRBD2. This CDR3 is 14 amino acids long. Trimming at V came to 4 bases and at J to 9 bases, leaving 10 bases not matched to a gene. Germline-derived CDR1 and CDR2 are SGHKS and YYEKEE (reference sequence). CDR3 loop: CASSHFSGGSIQYF. The CDR3 nucleotides read TGTGCCAGCAGCCACTTTTCGGGGGGTAGCATTCAGTACTTC.

The chain carries TRBV2 and TRBJ1-5; TRBD1 matches 11 bases. In germline, CDR1 is SNHLY, CDR2 FYNNEI. The CDR3 runs to 14 residues. The J segment lost 4 bases and the V segment lost 8 bases, leaving 4 bases of the junction unmatched. CDR3 sequence: CASSRDRGNQPQHF. The CDR3 DNA reads TGTGCCAGCTCAAGGGACAGGGGGAATCAGCCCCAGCATTTT. The full variable domain, in which reference TRBV2 and TRBJ1-5 provide the parts outside the CDR3, is EPEVTQTPSHQVTQMGQEVILRCVPISNHLYFYWYRQILGQKVEFLVSFYNNEISEKSEIFDDQFSVERPDGSNFTLKIRSTKLEDSAMYFCASSRDRGNQPQHFGDGTRLSIL.

On this clone: Other DNA sequences in the sample encode the same CDR3. This chain connects TRBV2 to TRBJ1-5, with 11 bases aligning to TRBD1. The germline V gene has CDR1 SNHLY and CDR2 FYNNEI. J was trimmed by 3 bases and V by 4 bases; bases with no gene match: 5. The CDR3 length is 16 residues. The CDR3 DNA follows: TGTGCCAGCAGTGGCGGGACAGGGGGTTTCAATCAGCCCCAGCATTTT. The encoded protein is CASSGGTGGFNQPQHF.

This clone was counted between two and nine times. The chain links TRBV2 to TRBJ2-1; 9 nucleotides line up with TRBD2. Germline V gives CDR1 SNHLY, CDR2 FYNNEI. Trimming at V came to 6 bases and at J to 9 bases, leaving 12 bases not matched to a gene. This CDR3 is built from 15 residues. Written as DNA, the CDR3 is TGTGCCAGCAGCGAATATAGCGGGAGTCGGACTGAGCAGTTCTTC. Translating it yields CASSEYSGSRTEQFF.

V and J are TRBV29-1 and TRBJ2-1; weak D call: TRBD2 (6 bases). The length of the CDR3 is 14 residues. CDR1 is SQVTM, CDR2 ANQGSEA, per germline. Between the trimmed V and J ends, which lost 4 bases and 6 bases, there was a span of 16 bases. CDR3 sequence: CSVVIGGEVNEQFF. The CDR3 DNA follows: TGCAGCGTTGTGATTGGAGGGGAGGTCAATGAGCAGTTCTTC.

The V and J genes are TRBV6-6 and TRBJ1-1; D remains unclear. V shed 4 bases and J shed 1 base, with 7 bases lying between them. The CDR3 runs to 13 residues. Per the germline V gene, CDR1 is MNHNY and CDR2 is SVGAGI (reference sequence). The CDR3, as DNA: TGTGCCAGCAGTTTCGCCGGGAACACTGAAGCTTTCTTT. Translating gives CASSFAGNTEAFF.

The chain has TRBV4-2 and TRBJ2-3; D may be TRBD2 (6 bases). The CDR3 has 15 residues. Germline loops: CDR1 LGHNA, CDR2 YNFKEQ. V gave up 1 base and J gave up 4 bases, with 12 bases separating them. CDR3 protein: CASSQVRGSADTQYF. In DNA form, the CDR3 reads TGTGCCAGCAGCCAAGTACGGGGGAGTGCAGATACGCAGTATTTT.

The V call is TRBV27, the J call TRBJ1-6; perhaps TRBD1 as D (5 bases). V lost 3 bases and J 7 bases, leaving 10 bases between the germline ends. The CDR3 has 14 amino acids. CDR1 is MNHEY and CDR2 is SMNVEV in the germline V gene (reference sequence). CDR3 DNA sequence: TGTGCCAGCAGTTTTGGGGGGGACAATTCACCCCTCCACTTT. Its translation is CASSFGGDNSPLHF.

V gene TRBV7-3 combines with J gene TRBJ2-1; 10 bases agree with TRBD2. The CDR3 is made up of 15 amino acids. The J segment lost 4 bases and the V segment lost 5 bases, leaving 5 bases of the junction unmatched. Germline V lookup: CDR1 SGHTA, CDR2 FQGTGA. The DNA of the CDR3 is TGTGCCAGCAGCCCAACTAGCGGGAATTACAATGAGCAGTTCTTC. Translating it yields CASSPTSGNYNEQFF.

This rearrangement joins TRBV6-1 to TRBJ1-5; tentatively, D is TRBD1 (5 bases). V was clipped by 4 bases and J by 9 bases, with 19 bases between them. Per germline, CDR1 MNHNS and CDR2 SASEGT. The CDR3 extends over 15 amino acids. This chain's CDR3 is CASSGVAGLLGPQHF. In DNA, the CDR3 is TGTGCCAGCAGTGGGGTCGCGGGACTCCTGGGGCCCCAGCATTTT.

This clone was counted a few times. J is TRBJ2-2 and V is TRBV4-2; TRBD2 aligns across 9 bases. Germline CDR1 is LGHNA and CDR2 is YNFKEQ. J gave up 5 bases and V 0 bases, and 10 bases lay outside the gene matches. This CDR3 comprises 18 residues. CDR3 DNA sequence: TGTGCCAGCAGCCAAGATTCCACGACTAGCGGATTGACCGGGGAGCTGTTTTTT. Amino acids: CASSQDSTTSGLTGELFF.

J is TRBJ2-1 and V is TRBV7-9, with D hard to call. Trimming took off 4 bases at V and 4 bases at J, with 8 bases between the two ends. The CDR3 has 13 residues. The germline V gene has CDR1 SEHNR and CDR2 FQNEAQ (reference sequence). The CDR3 DNA follows: TGTGCCAGCAGCTCCAATCTATACAATGAGCAGTTCTTC. It translates to CASSSNLYNEQFF.

The CDR3 region has the DNA TGTGCCAGCAGCGTAGTAGCAACAGATACGCAGTATTTT. Its translation: CASSVVATDTQYF. This sequence joins TRBV9 and TRBJ2-3, with D hard to call. The V gene's germline CDR1 is SGDLS and CDR2 YYNGEE. V lost 0 bases to trimming and J lost 3 bases, with 5 bases between them. The CDR3 contains 13 residues.

This chain connects TRBV6-5 to TRBJ2-1, with D hard to call. Trimming stripped 2 bases from V and 0 bases from J, with 5 bases between. This CDR3 has 14 residues. Germline lookup yields CDR1 MNHEY and CDR2 SVGAGI. CDR3 nucleotides: TGTGCCAGCAGTTACAGGAGCTCCTACAATGAGCAGTTCTTC. Translating it yields CASSYRSSYNEQFF.

The chain has TRBV6-1 and TRBJ2-2, with a possible D match to TRBD2 (6 bases). The V gene's germline CDR1 is MNHNS and CDR2 SASEGT. With 4 bases removed from V and 2 bases from J, the gap between germline ends came to 11 bases. CDR3 length: 15 amino acids. Here the CDR3 reads CASSVPSVNTGELFF. CDR3 sequence (DNA): TGTGCCAGCAGTGTACCTAGCGTCAACACCGGGGAGCTGTTTTTT.

The chain joins TRBV19 to TRBJ2-1, with D perhaps TRBD1 (5 bases). Trimming left V 0 bases short and J 2 bases short, with 8 bases between. The CDR3 contains 15 residues. Germline V gives CDR1 LNHDA, CDR2 SQIVND (reference sequence). In nucleotides, the CDR3 is TGTGCCAGTAGTATAGAGGTGGGGCCCTACAATGAGCAGTTCTTC. Protein product: CASSIEVGPYNEQFF.

The V gene is TRBV6-1, the J gene TRBJ2-7; 7 bases line up with TRBD1. V dropped 6 bases and J dropped 5; count of bases not matched to a gene: 10. Germline CDR1 is MNHNS and CDR2 is SASEGT. The CDR3 length is 14 residues. CDR3 DNA: TGTGCCAGCAGAAGGGGACAGCCCTACGACGAGCAGTACTTC. Amino acid sequence: CASRRGQPYDEQYF.

The chain is built from TRBV19 and TRBJ2-3, with 7 bases matching TRBD2. V lost 1 base, J lost 10 bases, and 2 bases stayed unmatched. The CDR3 loop spans 12 amino acids. The germline V gene has CDR1 LNHDA and CDR2 SQIVND (reference sequence). CDR3 region: CASSIGGSAQYF. The CDR3 nucleotides are TGTGCCAGTAGTATAGGCGGGAGTGCGCAGTATTTT.

J is TRBJ2-5 and V is TRBV5-1, with TRBD2 as a possible D gene (5 bases). The V end was cut by 4 bases, the J end by 3 bases, with 13 bases between. CDR3 size: 14 residues. Per the germline V gene, CDR1 is SGHRS and CDR2 is YFSETQ. This chain's CDR3 is CASSRGRAEETQYF. CDR3 coding DNA: TGCGCCAGCAGCCGTGGGCGGGCAGAAGAGACCCAGTACTTC.

The chain recombines TRBV21-1 with TRBJ2-3; TRBD2 reflects the table's D call only, with no check against the DNA. TRBV21-1 is an annotated pseudogene. The CDR3 is 17 amino acids. CDR3 DNA: TGTGCCAGCAGCAAAACGCATCCTAGCGGGAGGACAGATACGCAGTATTTT. It codes for CASSKTHPSGRTDTQYF.

This clone was observed a few times. The chain recombines TRBV28 with TRBJ2-4; a weak D match, TRBD1 (6 bases). The CDR3 contains 13 residues. Germline values: CDR1 MDHEN, CDR2 SYDVKM. Trimming left V 9 bases short and J 4 bases short, with 13 bases between. This CDR3 reads CAREQGFKNIQYF. In DNA, the CDR3 is TGTGCCAGGGAACAGGGTTTTAAAAACATTCAGTACTTC.

The gene calls are TRBV7-6 and TRBJ1-4, with 7 nucleotides matching TRBD1. Germline-derived CDR1 and CDR2 are SGHVS and FNYEAQ. Trimming removed 5 bases from V and 0 bases from J; junction bases left unmatched: 0. The CDR3 spans 14 residues. CDR3 residues: CASSQGATNEKLFF. CDR3 DNA sequence: TGTGCCAGCAGCCAGGGGGCAACTAATGAAAAACTGTTTTTT.

This rearrangement joins TRBV2 to TRBJ2-1, with 7 bases aligning to TRBD2. Germline lookup yields CDR1 SNHLY and CDR2 FYNNEI. The CDR3 consists of 13 residues. After removal of 10 bases from V and 4 bases from J, the junction contained 7 bases not matched to a gene. The CDR3 bases are TGTGCCACCCTCGCGGGAGAGTACAATGAGCAGTTCTTC. The encoded protein is CATLAGEYNEQFF.

The rearrangement uses TRBV29-1 and TRBJ2-3, with 9 positions matching TRBD2. CDR3 size: 14 residues. Germline-derived CDR1 and CDR2 are SQVTM and ANQGSEA. Unmatched junction bases numbered 7, after V lost 7 bases and J lost 2 bases. CDR3 in amino acids: CSGGTSRHTDTQYF. CDR3 nucleotides: TGCAGCGGCGGGACTAGCCGACACACAGATACGCAGTATTTT.

The V and J genes are TRBV27 and TRBJ1-5, with D unclear. Trimming took off 8 bases at V and 2 bases at J, with 10 bases between the two ends. Germline V gene sequence: CDR1 MNHEY, CDR2 SMNVEV (reference sequence). This CDR3 comprises 13 residues. The CDR3 loop reads CASGRDGNQPQHF. In nucleotides, the CDR3 is TGTGCCAGCGGGCGGGATGGCAATCAGCCCCAGCATTTT.